A selection of T cell receptor beta chains follows, all from one sample in a study of T cell repertoires in cytomegalovirus infection. TCRdb recomputed calls from the reads with MiXCR, one row per CDR3 protein. The sample has 200,000 or so distinct CDR3 sequences, around two fifths seen once; the top ten hold approximately 59%. These receptors are not linked to any known antigen. Material: CD8+ T cells from cultured PBMCs, obtained from culture after CMV antigen stimulation. The origin of the receptors is a human donor in good health (CMV status not recorded). Some clones in this sample may be carry-over from other donors' samples. CDR3s include the opening cysteine and the closing phenylalanine or tryptophan. The D gene is left open where the match is weak. Size is stated for part of the rows, as once, few or many counts, or as a class when the clone is expanded.

TRBV7-9	few	TRBD2	TRBJ2-3	TGTGCCAGCAGCCCAGGACTAGCGGGTAGCACAGATACGCAGTATTTT	CASSPGLAGSTDTQYF
TRBV7-2	.	TRBD2	TRBJ2-3	TGTGCCAGCAGCTTAGCTGGCGGGGGGGCGCCAGATACGCAGTATTTT	CASSLAGGGAPDTQYF
TRBV7-6	few	TRBD2	TRBJ2-3	TGTGCCAGCAGCTCGCCACTAGCGGGAGGCTCCCCCCATACGCAGTATTTT	CASSSPLAGGSPHTQYF
TRBV11-2	.	.	TRBJ2-6	TGTGCCAGCAGCTCCTATTACTCTGGGGCCAACGTCCTGACTTTC	CASSSYYSGANVLTF
TRBV4-2	few	.	TRBJ2-3	TGTGCCAGCAGCCAGGGTCCGGCGACTCTCCTGGGAGATACGCAGTATTTT	CASSQGPATLLGDTQYF
TRBV3-1	few	TRBD2	TRBJ2-1	TGTGCCAGCAGCCAAGGGGCTAGCGGGGTAGTTCTGCACAATGAGCAGTTCTTC	CASSQGASGVVLHNEQFF
TRBV7-8	.	.	TRBJ1-6	TGTGCCAGCAGCTTAACTCCGGGGTTAGGTGTTTCACCCCTCCACTTT	CASSLTPGLGVSPLHF
TRBV11-2	few	.	TRBJ2-1	TGTGCCAGCAGCTTAGGTGAGGGGTCCCTCTACAATGAGCAGTTCTTC	CASSLGEGSLYNEQFF
TRBV10-3	.	.	TRBJ1-1	TGTGCCATCACGGAGGGGAGAGACACTGAAGCTTTCTTT	CAITEGRDTEAFF
TRBV2	once	.	TRBJ2-3	TGTGCCAGTGAAAGATGGGTGAGCGGGACAGAGGATACGCAGTATTTT	CASERWVSGTEDTQYF
TRBV5-1	.	.	TRBJ2-1	TGCGCCAGCAGCTTGCAGGGAGAGGGAACCTACAATGAGCAGTTCTTC	CASSLQGEGTYNEQFF
TRBV7-3	.	TRBD2	TRBJ2-5	TGTGCCAGCAGCTTAGGGGAGGGACCACAAGAGACCCAGTACTTC	CASSLGEGPQETQYF
TRBV27	few	.	TRBJ2-1	TGTGCCAGCAGAGCATTGCAAGCGGACTCCTACAATGAGCAGTTCTTC	CASRALQADSYNEQFF
TRBV27	.	.	TRBJ1-2	TGTGCCAGCAGTCCGCTTCGGACGGAAGCTAACTATGGCTACACCTTC	CASSPLRTEANYGYTF
TRBV15	once	.	TRBJ2-1	TGTGCCACCAGCCTCCCGGGACGCCCCAATGAGCAGTTCTTC	CATSLPGRPNEQFF
TRBV29-1	few	TRBD2	TRBJ2-3	TGCAGCGCGGTGGTAATGCGGGAGATCACAGATACGCAGTATTTT	CSAVVMREITDTQYF
TRBV7-3	few	.	TRBJ2-1	TGTGCCAGCAGCCTTCTGGCGGGGACTTACAATGAGCAGTTCTTC	CASSLLAGTYNEQFF
TRBV12-3/TRBV12-4	.	.	TRBJ1-1	TGTGCCAGCAGTCGCCCCACTAGTCTTAACACTGAAGCTTTCTTT	CASSRPTSLNTEAFF
TRBV6-6	.	.	TRBJ1-2	TGTGCCAGCAGTGCCCGGTCCACGAGCTATGGCTACACCTTC	CASSARSTSYGYTF
TRBV20-1	.	TRBD2	TRBJ2-1	TGCAGTGCTAGGGGGAGGGATACCTACAATGAGCAGTTCTTC	CSARGRDTYNEQFF
TRBV20-1	few	.	TRBJ1-4	TGCAGTGCTACGGGCCCAAATGAAAAACTGTTTTTT	CSATGPNEKLFF
TRBV11-2	few	TRBD2	TRBJ2-7	TGTGCCAGCAGCCATCCACCCCAGACTAGCGGACGCTCCTACGAGCAGTACTTC	CASSHPPQTSGRSYEQYF
TRBV11-2	few	TRBD1	TRBJ1-1	TGTGCCACCTATCAGGGGGAGGGGGCTAACACTGAAGCTTTCTTT	CATYQGEGANTEAFF
TRBV28	many	.	TRBJ2-7	TGTGCCAGCAGTTATATATTGGGAAGCCCGAAGTACTCCTACGAGCAGTACTTC	CASSYILGSPKYSYEQYF
TRBV19	.	.	TRBJ2-1	TGTGCCAGTAGTATCGGCCCAAGTAAGTTCTTC	CASSIGPSKFF
TRBV2	.	.	TRBJ1-5	TGTGCCAGCAACAGGGACCCGGAGGGCAATCAGCCCCAGCATTTT	CASNRDPEGNQPQHF
TRBV7-6	few	.	TRBJ1-4	TGTGCCAGCAGCCCGAGGCAGGGATCTGAAAAACTGTTTTTT	CASSPRQGSEKLFF
TRBV27	.	.	TRBJ1-2	TGTGCCAGCAGTTTATCGCAGGGGCAAAGCGGCTACACCTTC	CASSLSQGQSGYTF
TRBV11-1	.	.	TRBJ2-7	TGTGCAAGCAGCTTACAGGACTTGTCTAACGAGCAGTACTTC	CASSLQDLSNEQYF
TRBV9	.	TRBD2	TRBJ2-1	TGTGCCAGCAGCGTAGGGGGACTAGCGGGAGGTGAGCAGTTCTTC	CASSVGGLAGGEQFF
TRBV19	.	.	TRBJ1-1	TGTGCCAGTAGTCCCCTTGCTCGCCCGAACACTGAAGCTTTCTTT	CASSPLARPNTEAFF
TRBV20-1	.	TRBD2	TRBJ2-1	TGCAGTGCTCCCACCCCGACTAGCGGGGTGGATGAGCAGTTCTTC	CSAPTPTSGVDEQFF
TRBV2	.	.	TRBJ2-7	TGTGCCAGCGGCGGGAACCCCTACGAGCAGTACTTC	CASGGNPYEQYF
TRBV7-8	few	TRBD2	TRBJ2-3	TGTGCCAGCAGCCCCCGGACTAGCGGGAGGGCCGACACAGATACGCAGTATTTT	CASSPRTSGRADTDTQYF
TRBV3-1	.	.	TRBJ1-4	TGTGCCAGCAGCCAAGAAAGGAAAGGACGTAGAAATGAAAAACTGTTTTTT	CASSQERKGRRNEKLFF